The sequence of this TCR beta chain was determined in a study of blood T cells in healthy people across ages. Findings and limits, study-wide: Age brought a roughly linear fall in TCR beta diversity measured per million T cells.

Notes on this clonotype: Its antigen is unidentified.

This CDR3 is built from 13 residues. The germline CDR1 and CDR2 sequences are SGHVS and FQNEAQ. V dropped 5 bases and J dropped 5 bases, with 10 bases sitting between them. Next came a second PCR, run for roughly 6 to 11 cycles, which used a sample-barcoded 5' primer along with a J-beta primer mix. TCRdb reanalysed the 5' RACE reads using MiXCR and keeps one entry per CDR3 protein. The table lists 650,000 to 700,000 distinct CDR3 sequences, roughly 30% of them singletons, with 15% in the top ten. Isolation of PBMCs gave at least 6 million cells per sample. Sequenced material: blood. The V call is TRBV7-8, the J call TRBJ1-5; D unclear. This TCR was recovered from a woman older than 75 in good health. CDR3 nucleotide sequence: TGTGCCAGCAGCCAAGGTCAGGATCAGCCCCAGCATTTT. Amino acids: CASSQGQDQPQHF.